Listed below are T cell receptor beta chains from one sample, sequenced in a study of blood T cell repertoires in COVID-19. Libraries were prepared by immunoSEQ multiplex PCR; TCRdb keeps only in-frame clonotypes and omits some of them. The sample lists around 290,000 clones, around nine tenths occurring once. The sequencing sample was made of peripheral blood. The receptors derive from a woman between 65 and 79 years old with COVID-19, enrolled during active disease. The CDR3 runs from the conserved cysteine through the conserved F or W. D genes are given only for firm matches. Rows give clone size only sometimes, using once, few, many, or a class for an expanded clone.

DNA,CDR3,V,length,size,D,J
TGTGCCAGCAGCTTAGGAGGAACCTACGAGCAGTACTTC,CASSLGGTYEQYF,TRBV7-6,13,.,.,TRBJ2-7
TGTGCCACCAGCAGATCAGGGCAAGGGACTGAAGCTTTCTTT,CATSRSGQGTEAFF,TRBV15,14,.,.,TRBJ1-1
TGTGCCAGCACGGGGTCGGCCAACACCGGGGAGCTGTTTTTT,CASTGSANTGELFF,TRBV6-5,14,.,.,TRBJ2-2
TGTGCCAGCAGCTTTTGGGCAGGGTGGTACGAGCAGTACTTC,CASSFWAGWYEQYF,TRBV7-9,14,.,.,TRBJ2-7
TGTGCCAGCAGCCTGATGGGGGCGCAGAATTCACCCCTCCACTTT,CASSLMGAQNSPLHF,TRBV7-9,15,.,.,TRBJ1-6
TGCAGTGCTAGGGGGACAGGGGGAGCTTTCTTT,CSARGTGGAFF,TRBV20-1,11,.,TRBD1,TRBJ1-1
TGCGCCAGCAGCTCCCTAGAAGGCATACAAGAGACCCAGTACTTC,CASSSLEGIQETQYF,TRBV5-1,15,.,.,TRBJ2-5
TGTGCCAGCAGCCCTTTAGCGGGGGCCTCCACAGATACGCAGTATTTT,CASSPLAGASTDTQYF,TRBV9,16,.,TRBD2,TRBJ2-3
TGTGCCACCAGTGATGCTAGCGGGAGCGCCAAAAACATTCAGTACTTC,CATSDASGSAKNIQYF,TRBV24-1,16,.,TRBD2,TRBJ2-4
TGTGCCAGCAGCTTAGCACTCGACGGGGATAGCACTGAAGCTTTCTTT,CASSLALDGDSTEAFF,TRBV11-2,16,once,.,TRBJ1-1
TGTGCCAGCAGCTTAAGGGACACGACCTACGAGCAGTACTTC,CASSLRDTTYEQYF,TRBV11-3,14,.,.,TRBJ2-7
TGTGCCAGCAGTGAGTCAGGGTTAGGTGAAAAACTGTTTTTT,CASSESGLGEKLFF,TRBV6-1,14,.,.,TRBJ1-4
TGTGCCTGGAGTGTTTTGGGACATCTGAACACTGAAGCTTTCTTT,CAWSVLGHLNTEAFF,TRBV30,15,.,.,TRBJ1-1
TGTGCCAGCAGACAGACAGGGAAGCCCTACGAGCAGTACTTC,CASRQTGKPYEQYF,TRBV28,14,.,TRBD1,TRBJ2-7
TGTGCCTGGAGTGTAAAAGGTCGGGCAGGGGTGAAAGCTTTCTTT,CAWSVKGRAGVKAFF,TRBV30,15,.,.,TRBJ1-1
TGTGCCAGCAGCCCCCCAAGCCTCTCCTACGAGCAGTACTTC,CASSPPSLSYEQYF,TRBV28,14,.,.,TRBJ2-7
TGTGCCAGCAGCGTAGGTGGGGGGGCTCAAAGAGCAGATACGCAGTATTTT,CASSVGGGAQRADTQYF,TRBV9,17,.,.,TRBJ2-3
TGTGCCAGCTCACCCCATCCCCAGGCTTATGGCTACACCTTC,CASSPHPQAYGYTF,TRBV18,14,.,.,TRBJ1-2
TGTGCCAGCTCACCACTGCGCAGGGAGCTGTTTTTT,CASSPLRRELFF,TRBV18,12,.,.,TRBJ2-2
TGTGCCAGCAGCCCATATTCAGGGTTGAACACTGAAGCTTTCTTT,CASSPYSGLNTEAFF,TRBV9,15,once,.,TRBJ1-1
TGTGCCAGCAGCCAAGATAGCTCTCGACTGAGACTCGGTGGCTACACCTTC,CASSQDSSRLRLGGYTF,TRBV4-2,17,.,.,TRBJ1-2
TGTGCCAGCAGCCGATCCCTCACAGGGGACTATGGCTACACCTTC,CASSRSLTGDYGYTF,TRBV7-9,15,.,TRBD1,TRBJ1-2
TGCAGCGTTGAAGATGGGAGTGGCAATCAGCCCCAGCATTTT,CSVEDGSGNQPQHF,TRBV29-1,14,.,.,TRBJ1-5
TGTGCCAGCAACCTGGGGGGGAACACTGAAGCTTTCTTT,CASNLGGNTEAFF,TRBV5-5,13,.,.,TRBJ1-1
TGTGCTAGTGGTTTGATTATCACAGATACGCAGTATTTT,CASGLIITDTQYF,TRBV12-5,13,.,.,TRBJ2-3